A single sample gave rise to the 17 T cell receptor beta chains below, sequenced in a study of T cell responses to AZD1222 COVID-19 vaccine. The repertoire was sequenced with immunoSEQ multiplex PCR; TCRdb's copy has only in-frame clones and lacks some. Found here are some 130,000 clones, 85% to 95% of them singletons; the top ten hold over 8%. Sequencing used peripheral blood, obtained on day 0 of AZD1222 vaccination. The receptors shown here come from an adult in good health.

The genes are TRBV6-5 and TRBJ1-1; perhaps TRBD1 as D (6 bases). V was shortened by 4 bases and J by 0 bases, with 15 bases between the two germline ends. The CDR3 has 16 residues. CDR1 is MNHEY, CDR2 SVGAGI, per germline. CDR3 DNA: TGTGCCAGCAGTTCCCATCGGACAGATATGAACACTGAAGCTTTCTTT. It specifies CASSSHRTDMNTEAFF.

V is TRBV13 and J is TRBJ1-1; no definite D call. Germline CDR1 is PRHDT and CDR2 is FYEKMQ (reference sequence). The CDR3 is made up of 12 amino acids. Trimming shortened V by 5 bases and J by 7 bases, and 11 bases separated the two germline ends. CDR3 nucleotide sequence: TGTGCCAGCAGCCCTCTCTCGGGTGAAGCTTTCTTT. Encoded protein: CASSPLSGEAFF.

V gene TRBV4-1 combines with J gene TRBJ2-1, with 11 bases identical to TRBD1. This CDR3 comprises 17 residues. Losses at the gene ends were 1 base for V and 4 bases for J; bases not matched to a gene: 6. The V gene's germline CDR1 is MGHRA and CDR2 YSYEKL. The chain's CDR3 is CASSQVSGDRGYNEQFF. CDR3 sequence (DNA): TGCGCCAGCAGCCAAGTCAGTGGGGACAGGGGGTACAATGAGCAGTTCTTC.

The V and J genes are TRBV7-9 and TRBJ1-1; D gene ambiguous. This CDR3 has 14 residues. In germline, CDR1 is SEHNR, CDR2 FQNEAQ (reference sequence). Trimming took off 5 bases at V and 1 base at J, with 11 bases between the two ends. CDR3 in DNA: TGTGCCAGCAGCCCGACGGGAAGGAACACTGAAGCTTTCTTT. Amino acid sequence: CASSPTGRNTEAFF.

J is TRBJ1-2 and V is TRBV9; D is ambiguous. Deletions cut 4 bases from V and 6 bases from J, with 16 bases between. The V gene's germline CDR1 is SGDLS and CDR2 YYNGEE. CDR3 size: 14 residues. CDR3 DNA: TGTGCCAGCAGCCCCCGCCAATATGGGCATGGCTACACCTTC. This codes for CASSPRQYGHGYTF.

V usage is TRBV7-3 and J usage is TRBJ1-2, with D unclear. V was cut by 1 base and J by 4 bases, with 16 bases left in between. CDR1 is SGHTA, CDR2 FQGTGA, per germline. CDR3 length: 16 residues. CDR3 region: CASSLMPGQTPYGYTF. The DNA of the CDR3 is TGTGCCAGCAGCTTAATGCCCGGGCAGACCCCCTATGGCTACACCTTC.

The chain uses TRBV5-1 and TRBJ1-1; D gene ambiguous. Germline CDR1 is SGHRS and CDR2 is YFSETQ. Trimming pared 5 bases from V and 1 base from J, leaving 9 bases between. This CDR3 has 13 amino acids. DNA for the CDR3: TGCGCCAGCAGTCCTCGTCGGAACACTGAAGCTTTCTTT. Its translation: CASSPRRNTEAFF.

In this sample, this clone turned up once. This chain joins TRBV6-5 and TRBJ1-4; D is possibly TRBD1 (5 bases). The CDR3 consists of 14 residues. V was cut by 0 bases and J by 8 bases, with 10 bases left in between. Per the germline V gene, CDR1 is MNHEY and CDR2 is SVGAGI. This CDR3 reads CASSYSQGLEKLFF. The CDR3 DNA is TGTGCCAGCAGTTACTCGCAGGGATTGGAAAAACTGTTTTTT.

The chain employs TRBV6-5 and TRBJ2-2, with 12 bases matching TRBD2. This CDR3 is built from 15 residues. Germline values: CDR1 MNHEY, CDR2 SVGAGI. V gave up 6 bases and J gave up 9 bases; unmatched junction bases: 8. CDR3 region: CASRRTSGDHRELFF. For the CDR3, the DNA is TGTGCCAGCAGGAGGACTAGCGGGGACCACCGGGAGCTGTTTTTT.

This chain connects TRBV5-6 to TRBJ1-6; 7 nucleotides line up with TRBD1. Germline trimming cut 2 bases from V and 8 bases from J; bases unmatched to any gene: 4. The CDR3 covers 14 residues. CDR1 SGHDT and CDR2 YYEEEE come from the germline V gene. The CDR3 loop is CASSFRGRDSPLHF. The CDR3 DNA is TGTGCCAGCAGCTTCAGGGGGAGGGATTCACCCCTCCACTTT.

V gene TRBV2 combines with J gene TRBJ1-1, with D uncertain. Germline CDR1 is SNHLY and CDR2 is FYNNEI. The CDR3 runs 14 residues. Between the trimmed V and J ends, which lost 0 bases and 1 base, there was a span of 6 bases. The CDR3 DNA follows: TGTGCCAGCAGTGAAGCGGGCCCGAACACTGAAGCTTTCTTT. This codes for CASSEAGPNTEAFF.

About this clone itself: The junction does not match germline at one end; this may be a read error. The chain has TRBV20-1 and TRBJ2-3; D perhaps matches TRBD2 (6 bases). Germline V gene sequence: CDR1 DFQATT, CDR2 SNEGSKA (reference sequence). The CDR3 consists of 10 residues. The CDR3 loop is CSAQRGTPRF. CDR3 in DNA: TGCAGTGCTCAACGCGGGACCCCGCGTTTT.

A single count supports this clone. The genes are TRBV7-3 and TRBJ2-5; D is perhaps TRBD2 (6 bases). The CDR3 is 15 amino acids. CDR1 is SGHTA and CDR2 is FQGTGA in the germline V gene. V was shortened by 5 bases and J by 4 bases, with 17 bases between the two germline ends. CDR3 coding DNA: TGTGCCAGCAGCCCCCAAGCGGGTTTAGGAGAGACCCAGTACTTC. It translates to CASSPQAGLGETQYF. Combining the CDR3 with reference TRBV7-3 and TRBJ2-5 gives the whole variable domain GAGVSQTPSNKVTEKGKYVELRCDPISGHTALYWYRQSLGQGPEFLIYFQGTGAADDSGLPNDRFFAVRPEGSVSTLKIQRTERGDSAVYLCASSPQAGLGETQYFGPGTRLLVL.

V and J are TRBV14 and TRBJ2-1; 12 positions agree with TRBD2. The V and J ends lost 0 bases and 0 bases, in that order; junction bases with no gene match: 3. This CDR3 has 18 amino acids. CDR1 is SGHDN and CDR2 is FVKESK in the germline V gene. This CDR3 is CASSQEGLAGYSYNEQFF. CDR3 DNA sequence: TGTGCCAGCAGCCAAGAGGGACTAGCGGGTTACTCCTACAATGAGCAGTTCTTC.

The rearrangement links TRBV6-5 to TRBJ1-6; a weak D match, TRBD1 (6 bases). Between the trimmed V and J ends, which lost 8 bases and 7 bases, there was a span of 15 bases. Per the germline V gene, CDR1 is MNHEY and CDR2 is SVGAGI. The CDR3 is 14 amino acids. This CDR3 is CASVTGTINSPLHF. The DNA of the CDR3 is TGTGCCAGCGTCACCGGGACAATCAATTCACCCCTCCACTTT.

The chain couples TRBV4-1 to TRBJ1-1, with no clear D. Germline CDR1 and CDR2: MGHRA and YSYEKL. This CDR3 has 15 residues. V was pared by 0 bases and J by 4 bases, with 12 bases between. CDR3 protein: CASSQDPDFATEAFF. CDR3 bases: TGCGCCAGCAGCCAAGATCCCGATTTTGCCACTGAAGCTTTCTTT.

This clone appeared a single time. The gene calls are TRBV4-2 and TRBJ2-3; TRBD2 matches at 14 bases. V trimming: 1 base; J trimming: 1 base; junction bases outside the gene matches: 4. Germline V gene data show CDR1 as LGHNA and CDR2 as YNFKEQ. There are 18 residues in the CDR3. The CDR3 protein is CASSQGGLAGEGTDTQYF. CDR3 in DNA: TGTGCCAGCAGCCAAGGGGGACTAGCGGGGGAGGGCACAGATACGCAGTATTTT.